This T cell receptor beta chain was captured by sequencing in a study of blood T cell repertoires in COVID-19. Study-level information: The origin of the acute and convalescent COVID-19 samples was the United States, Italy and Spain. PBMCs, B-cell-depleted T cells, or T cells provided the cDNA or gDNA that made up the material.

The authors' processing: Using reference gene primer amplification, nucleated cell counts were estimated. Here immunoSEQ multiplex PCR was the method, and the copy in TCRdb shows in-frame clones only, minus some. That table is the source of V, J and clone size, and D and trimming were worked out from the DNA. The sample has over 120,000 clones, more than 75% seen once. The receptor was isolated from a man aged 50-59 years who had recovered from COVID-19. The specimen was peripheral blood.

CDR3 DNA sequence: TGCGCCAGCAGTGAGTCATTCAGGGGGTGGAGCACTGAAGCTTTCTTT. Its protein is CASSESFRGWSTEAFF. V and J are TRBV10-2 and TRBJ1-1, with TRBD1 identical over 7 bases. Trimming at V came to 0 bases and at J to 4 bases, leaving 8 bases not matched to a gene. From germline, CDR1 is WSHSY and CDR2 SAAADI. The CDR3 consists of 16 residues.